The 26 T cell receptor beta chains below come from one sample, sequenced in a study of OX40 agonist ivuxolimab in advanced cancers. Method: immunoSEQ multiplex PCR; TCRdb's copy keeps in-frame clones and lacks some. The sample carries some 47,000 clones, approximately 80% recorded once. This material consisted of CD4+ or CD8+ T cells sorted from blood, taken in a trial of the OX40 agonist ivuxolimab. These receptor sequences come from an adult with an advanced solid tumor such as melanoma, head and neck, liver or kidney cancer.

V usage is TRBV28 and J usage is TRBJ2-7; TRBD2 agrees at 11 bases. The germline V gene has CDR1 MDHEN and CDR2 SYDVKM. Germline trimming cut 4 bases from V and 5 bases from J; bases unmatched to any gene: 13. The CDR3 totals 17 residues. The CDR3 sequence is CASSYPPTSGSNNEQYF. Here the CDR3 DNA reads TGTGCCAGCAGTTACCCCCCCACTAGCGGGAGTAACAACGAGCAGTACTTC.

The chain joins TRBV19 to TRBJ2-5, with D maybe TRBD1 (6 bases). The V end was cut by 3 bases, the J end by 2 bases, with 19 bases between. In germline, CDR1 is LNHDA, CDR2 SQIVND (reference sequence). CDR3 length: 17 amino acids. CDR3 region: CASSILRTDSGQETQYF. The CDR3 DNA follows: TGTGCCAGTAGTATCCTCAGGACAGATTCAGGGCAAGAGACCCAGTACTTC.

The chain links TRBV5-4 to TRBJ2-1; TRBD2 matches at 7 bases. CDR1 and CDR2 from the germline V gene are SGHNT and YYREEE (reference sequence). J was trimmed by 7 bases and V by 5 bases; bases with no gene match: 9. This CDR3 contains 14 residues. CDR3 DNA: TGTGCCAGCAGAGACCCGGGACTACGGAATGAGCAGTTCTTC. Translating it yields CASRDPGLRNEQFF.

The CDR3 sequence is CACKRERESQETQYF. For the CDR3, the DNA is TGTGCCTGCAAGCGTGAGCGGGAGTCTCAAGAGACCCAGTACTTC. V is TRBV30 and J is TRBJ2-5; 8 nucleotides match TRBD2. Germline V gene lookup returns CDR1 GTSNPN and CDR2 SVGIG (reference sequence). The J segment lost 2 bases and the V segment lost 6 bases, leaving 11 bases of the junction unmatched. The CDR3 covers 15 residues.

This clone was recorded only once. The rearrangement links TRBV15 to TRBJ2-7; D unclear. Germline V gene sequence: CDR1 LNHNV, CDR2 YYDKDF (reference sequence). The CDR3 covers 13 residues. V shed 5 bases and J shed 1 base, with 9 bases lying between them. Written as DNA, the CDR3 is TGTGCCACCAGCTCCGAGGAGTCCTACGAGCAGTACTTC. Translating gives CATSSEESYEQYF.

Concerning this clone itself: Other DNA sequences from this sample encode an identical CDR3 as well. The rearrangement links TRBV19 to TRBJ1-5, with D possibly matching TRBD1 (6 bases). Per germline, CDR1 LNHDA and CDR2 SQIVND (reference sequence). Trimming removed 5 bases from V and 0 bases from J, with 11 bases in between. This CDR3 contains 15 residues. The CDR3 spells CASSGGQYSNQPQHF. CDR3 DNA sequence: TGTGCCAGTAGTGGGGGACAATATAGCAATCAGCCCCAGCATTTT.

The rearrangement links TRBV7-2 to TRBJ2-3; 10 bases align to TRBD2. V trimming: 7 bases; J trimming: 4 bases; junction bases outside the gene matches: 11. Germline V lookup: CDR1 SGHTA, CDR2 FQGNSA. CDR3 length equals 16 residues. The CDR3 reads CASMTGLAGVSDTQYF. The CDR3 DNA is TGTGCCAGCATGACAGGGCTAGCGGGAGTCTCAGATACGCAGTATTTT.

This chain joins TRBV5-1 and TRBJ1-2; 9 bases match TRBD1. V gave up 4 bases and J gave up 8 bases; unmatched junction bases: 6. Per the germline V gene, CDR1 is SGHRS and CDR2 is YFSETQ. The CDR3 is 13 residues long. The CDR3 protein is CASSPDRGRGYTF. DNA for the CDR3: TGCGCCAGCAGCCCGGACAGGGGTAGAGGCTACACCTTC.

This rearrangement joins TRBV19 to TRBJ2-1, with 12 bases fitting TRBD2. V was pared by 7 bases and J by 7 bases, with 11 bases of the junction left unmatched. Germline V CDR1 and CDR2: LNHDA, SQIVND (reference sequence). The CDR3 is made up of 16 amino acids. The CDR3 nucleotides read TGTGCCAGTACCCCTATTCTAGCGGGAGGGATGAATGAGCAGTTCTTC. Its translation is CASTPILAGGMNEQFF.

The rearrangement uses TRBV5-4 and TRBJ2-3; 10 bases map to TRBD2. This CDR3 has 17 residues. With V trimmed by 1 base and J by 1 base, 6 bases remained unmatched. The germline CDR1 and CDR2 sequences are SGHNT and YYREEE (reference sequence). CDR3 amino acids: CASSLSLAGVGTDTQYF. DNA for the CDR3: TGTGCCAGCAGCTTGTCCCTAGCGGGAGTGGGCACAGATACGCAGTATTTT.

The chain carries TRBV5-6 and TRBJ2-3; 8 bases are shared with TRBD2. Per germline, CDR1 SGHDT and CDR2 YYEEEE. V gave up 6 bases and J gave up 0 bases; unmatched junction bases: 9. The CDR3 loop spans 16 amino acids. The CDR3 sequence: CASTRRLAPSTDTQYF. For the CDR3, the DNA is TGTGCCAGCACCCGAAGACTAGCGCCTAGCACAGATACGCAGTATTTT.

V gene TRBV5-1 combines with J gene TRBJ2-3, with unresolved D. There are 13 residues in the CDR3. Germline lookup yields CDR1 SGHRS and CDR2 YFSETQ. The germline V and J ends were trimmed by 0 bases and 6 bases, with 8 bases remaining between them. The CDR3 bases are TGCGCCAGCAGCTTGGGTTGGCTGGATACGCAGTATTTT. It specifies CASSLGWLDTQYF.

V and J are TRBV6-5 and TRBJ1-2; 9 bases line up with TRBD1. Losses at the gene ends were 5 bases for V and 6 bases for J; bases not matched to a gene: 7. The CDR3 is made up of 14 amino acids. Germline V gene lookup returns CDR1 MNHEY and CDR2 SVGAGI. CDR3 bases: TGTGCCAGCAGTACCCTAGGGACAGGGAATGGCTACACCTTC. Protein: CASSTLGTGNGYTF.

J is TRBJ1-2 and V is TRBV10-3; TRBD1 is a possible D gene (5 bases). The CDR3 extends over 17 amino acids. Germline CDR1 is ENHRY and CDR2 is SYGVKD. V was clipped by 2 bases and J by 4 bases, with 20 bases between them. The CDR3: CAISELSGTEEIYGYTF. The CDR3 coding sequence is TGTGCCATCAGTGAGCTGTCCGGGACCGAGGAAATCTATGGCTACACCTTC.

The chain carries TRBV7-9 and TRBJ1-5; TRBD1 agrees at 7 bases. V was clipped by 0 bases and J by 1 base; unmatched bases: 6. CDR1 and CDR2 from the germline V gene are SEHNR and FQNEAQ (reference sequence). There are 17 residues in the CDR3. The CDR3 is CASSLASGGWSNQPQHF. The CDR3 DNA sequence: TGTGCCAGCAGCTTAGCGTCAGGGGGTTGGAGCAATCAGCCCCAGCATTTT.

The chain combines TRBV7-2 with TRBJ2-5; D gene unclear. Trimming stripped 1 base from V and 9 bases from J, with 15 bases between. This CDR3 region has 14 residues. Germline V lookup: CDR1 SGHTA, CDR2 FQGNSA. CDR3 sequence (DNA): TGTGCCAGCAGCTTAGACGGGTTCTCCGTACCCCAGTACTTC. Protein product: CASSLDGFSVPQYF.

The chain combines TRBV6-5 with TRBJ2-7, with D possibly matching TRBD1 (6 bases). The CDR3 has 15 residues. Germline lookup yields CDR1 MNHEY and CDR2 SVGAGI. V lost 6 bases, J lost 0 bases, and 15 bases lay in between. The DNA for the CDR3 is TGTGCCAGCAGCCAAACAGGGATAGGCTCCTACGAGCAGTACTTC. It is translated as CASSQTGIGSYEQYF.

This sequence joins TRBV7-7 and TRBJ2-2; no definite D call. CDR1 is SSHAT and CDR2 is FNYEAQ in the germline V gene (reference sequence). The ends were cut back, 1 base at V and 3 bases at J, with 9 bases in the middle. The CDR3 runs to 15 residues. CDR3 nucleotides: TGTGCCAGCAGCTTAGGTGTATCGGACACCGGGGAGCTGTTTTTT. Translated: CASSLGVSDTGELFF.

The chain couples TRBV4-3 to TRBJ1-2, with D possibly TRBD1 on 5 matching bases. CDR1 is LGHNA and CDR2 is YSLEER in the germline V gene. CDR3 length equals 14 residues. The V end was cut by 1 base, the J end by 4 bases, with 10 bases between. The DNA for the CDR3 is TGCGCCAGCAGCCAAGTGGGGCAGATCTATGGCTACACCTTC. Translation gives CASSQVGQIYGYTF.

V gene TRBV9 combines with J gene TRBJ1-5, with TRBD1 as a possible D gene (6 bases). V lost 3 bases and J lost 0, with 7 bases in between. The CDR3 consists of 14 residues. Germline V gene data show CDR1 as SGDLS and CDR2 as YYNGEE. The CDR3 region has the DNA TGTGCCAGCAGCGAGGACAGTAGCAATCAGCCCCAGCATTTT. Protein: CASSEDSSNQPQHF.

This rearrangement joins TRBV7-2 to TRBJ2-7; 9 bases map to TRBD2. This CDR3 has 14 residues. J gave up 3 bases and V 4 bases, and 4 bases lay outside the gene matches. CDR1 is SGHTA and CDR2 is FQGNSA in the germline V gene. CDR3 region: CASSSVAGVYEQYF. The CDR3, as DNA: TGTGCCAGCAGCTCCGTAGCGGGAGTCTACGAGCAGTACTTC.

The chain joins TRBV20-1 to TRBJ2-3; no clear D. The CDR3 runs 11 residues. Looked up from germline, CDR1 is DFQATT and CDR2 is SNEGSKA (reference sequence). The V end was cut by 6 bases, the J end by 5 bases, with 9 bases between. CDR3 sequence (DNA): TGCAGTGCACCGCTAGGAGATACGCAGTATTTT. Translating it yields CSAPLGDTQYF.

This clone was seen more than once but under ten times. This chain joins TRBV5-5 and TRBJ2-6, with no clear D. This CDR3 contains 13 residues. Per the germline V gene, CDR1 is SGHKS and CDR2 is YYEKEE (reference sequence). The V and J ends lost 4 bases and 4 bases respectively, with 6 bases between them. CDR3 sequence reads: CASSTSGANVLTF. Written as DNA, the CDR3 is TGTGCCAGCAGCACGTCCGGGGCCAACGTCCTGACTTTC.

This clone has only one observation. The V and J genes are TRBV7-2 and TRBJ1-1; no clear D. The CDR3 is 16 residues long. Germline CDR1 reads SGHTA; CDR2 reads FQGNSA. The V end lost 1 base, the J end lost 2 bases, and 14 bases lay between the germline ends. CDR3 sequence reads: CASSLVLGPLNTEAFF. DNA of the CDR3: TGTGCCAGCAGCTTAGTGCTTGGCCCCTTAAACACTGAAGCTTTCTTT. The whole variable domain, filled in from reference TRBV7-2 and TRBJ1-1, reads GAGVSQSPSNKVTEKGKDVELRCDPISGHTALYWYRQSLGQGLEFLIYFQGNSAPDKSGLPSDRFSAERTGGSVSTLTIQRTQQEDSAVYLCASSLVLGPLNTEAFFGQGTRLTVV.

This clone was picked up one time. The gene calls are TRBV6-5 and TRBJ2-3; 8 bases fit TRBD2. V gave up 5 bases and J gave up 5 bases; unmatched junction bases: 0. The CDR3 has 12 residues. Germline CDR1 reads MNHEY; CDR2 reads SVGAGI. In DNA form, the CDR3 reads TGTGCCAGCAGTCTAGCGGGAGATACGCAGTATTTT. Translation: CASSLAGDTQYF.

This sequence joins TRBV12-5 and TRBJ2-2; D is possibly TRBD2 (5 bases). V shed 7 bases and J shed 6 bases, with 18 bases lying between them. The CDR3 totals 15 residues. Germline loops: CDR1 LGHNT, CDR2 FRNRAP. CDR3 amino acids: CASVSGGSRSGELFF. Written as DNA, the CDR3 is TGTGCTAGTGTTTCGGGTGGGAGTAGATCCGGGGAGCTGTTTTTT.